This TCR beta chain was captured in a study of blood T cells in healthy people across ages. Every donor contributed about 10 milliliters of peripheral blood by blood draw. Isolated PBMCs totaled at least 7 million in each sample. Per the germline V gene, CDR1 is SEHNR and CDR2 is FQNEAQ (reference sequence). CDR3 length: 15 amino acids. V dropped 5 bases and J dropped 5 bases, with 15 bases sitting between them. A sample-barcoded 5' primer and a J-beta primer mix were used in a second PCR of about 6 to 11 cycles. From the 5' RACE reads, TCRdb called clonotypes with MiXCR, one entry per CDR3 protein. The table lists about 1 million distinct CDR3 sequences, 40% to 45% of them singletons.

Sequenced sample: blood. The sequence was obtained from a woman aged 60-75 years in good health. The chain recombines TRBV7-9 with TRBJ1-4; no definite D call. The CDR3: CASSPRVGVNEKLFF. In nucleotides, the CDR3 is TGTGCCAGCAGCCCGAGGGTCGGGGTAAATGAAAAACTGTTTTTT.